These 20 T cell receptor beta chains were all obtained from the same sample, sequenced in a study of cytomegalovirus exposure and HLA in healthy donors. PCR employed 60 Vbeta and 13 Jbeta primers. This table comes from immunoSEQ multiplex PCR, and its TCRdb copy is limited to in-frame clones, with some not included. The sample lists 95,000 to 100,000 clones; under 80% were seen once. Sequencing input: PBMCs. The origin of the receptors is a man aged 35 to 55 in good health and CMV-seronegative.

V is TRBV18 and J is TRBJ1-1, with TRBD1 matching 8 bases. The CDR3 runs 14 residues. Germline V gene sequence: CDR1 KGHSH, CDR2 LQKENI. J was trimmed by 5 bases and V by 3 bases; bases with no gene match: 5. The CDR3 loop is CASSPGQGWTEAFF. CDR3 sequence (DNA): TGTGCCAGCTCACCTGGACAGGGATGGACTGAAGCTTTCTTT.

V and J are TRBV7-2 and TRBJ2-7, with D maybe TRBD1 (6 bases). CDR1 is SGHTA and CDR2 is FQGNSA in the germline V gene. Trimming took 2 bases from V and 0 from J, leaving 14 bases between them. The CDR3 has 16 residues. The CDR3 here is CASSLRGTPSSYEQYF. DNA of the CDR3: TGTGCCAGCAGCTTAAGGGGGACACCGAGCTCCTACGAGCAGTACTTC.

V and J are TRBV10-2 and TRBJ2-7; 7 bases are shared with TRBD2. Trimming at V came to 0 bases and at J to 7 bases, leaving 6 bases not matched to a gene. The CDR3 loop spans 14 amino acids. CDR1 is WSHSY and CDR2 is SAAADI in the germline V gene. CDR3 loop: CASSESERGGEQYF. Here the CDR3 DNA reads TGCGCCAGCAGTGAGTCTGAGCGGGGCGGGGAGCAGTACTTC.

The chain is built from TRBV7-2 and TRBJ2-1; D remains unclear. V was shortened by 5 bases and J by 8 bases, with 7 bases between the two germline ends. CDR3 size: 11 residues. CDR1 SGHTA and CDR2 FQGNSA come from the germline V gene. This CDR3 is CASSKRDEQFF. CDR3 DNA sequence: TGTGCCAGCAGCAAGAGAGATGAGCAGTTCTTC.

The chain has TRBV4-2 and TRBJ2-1; 8 bases agree with TRBD2. Germline values: CDR1 LGHNA, CDR2 YNFKEQ. The CDR3 sequence is 16 residues long. J was trimmed by 7 bases and V by 6 bases; bases with no gene match: 14. The CDR3 reads CASRPGGKRGTNEQFF. Here the CDR3 DNA reads TGTGCCAGCAGACCTGGGGGGAAGCGGGGGACGAATGAGCAGTTCTTC.

This clone has only one observation. The chain combines TRBV11-3 with TRBJ2-1, with TRBD2 matching 10 bases. Losses at the gene ends were 2 bases for V and 3 bases for J; bases not matched to a gene: 1. CDR3 length equals 15 residues. CDR1 and CDR2 (germline): SGHNT, YENEEA. In nucleotides, the CDR3 is TGTGCCAGCAGCTTATCTAGCGGGGGCTACAATGAGCAGTTCTTC. It translates to CASSLSSGGYNEQFF.

Points on this clone: The same CDR3 is also encoded by other DNA sequences in this sample. This rearrangement joins TRBV5-4 to TRBJ1-1, with 8 positions matching TRBD1. The CDR3 loop spans 15 amino acids. Germline CDR1 is SGHNT and CDR2 is YYREEE (reference sequence). V lost 1 base to trimming and J lost 4 bases; unmatched junction nucleotides: 6. The CDR3 loop is CASSLIQGAATEAFF. In DNA, the CDR3 is TGTGCCAGCAGCTTGATCCAGGGGGCGGCCACTGAAGCTTTCTTT.

The chain recombines TRBV7-2 with TRBJ1-3; D may be TRBD1 (6 bases). Germline CDR1 SGHTA, CDR2 FQGNSA. The CDR3 is made up of 13 amino acids. V was pared by 3 bases and J by 4 bases, with 7 bases between. For the CDR3, the DNA is TGTGCCAGCAGCTTCGGACAGGGAAACACCATATATTTT. Its protein product is CASSFGQGNTIYF.

J is TRBJ2-5 and V is TRBV5-1; D is perhaps TRBD1 (6 bases). CDR1 SGHRS and CDR2 YFSETQ come from the germline V gene. Trimming stripped 6 bases from V and 0 bases from J, with 12 bases between. The CDR3 totals 14 residues. The CDR3 DNA sequence: TGCGCCAGCAAACAGAGGGGGAACCAAGAGACCCAGTACTTC. Its translation: CASKQRGNQETQYF.

The rearrangement uses TRBV4-2 and TRBJ1-2; a weak D match, TRBD1 (5 bases). V lost 0 bases, J lost 7 bases, and 24 bases lay in between. The CDR3 contains 18 residues. Per germline, CDR1 LGHNA and CDR2 YNFKEQ. This CDR3 is CASSQERPGGAVGGGYTF. The CDR3 coding sequence is TGTGCCAGCAGCCAAGAAAGGCCGGGCGGGGCGGTGGGGGGTGGCTACACCTTC.

The chain uses TRBV19 and TRBJ2-7; 11 nucleotides match TRBD2. The CDR3 has 15 amino acids. Trimming removed 6 bases from V and 6 bases from J; junction bases left unmatched: 10. The V gene's germline CDR1 is LNHDA and CDR2 SQIVND (reference sequence). The CDR3 sequence: CASSPSSGGAREQYF. The CDR3, as DNA: TGTGCCAGTAGCCCCAGTAGCGGGGGGGCCCGCGAGCAGTACTTC.

The rearrangement uses TRBV21-1 and TRBJ1-6; TRBD1 is the table's D call, not checked against the DNA. TRBV21-1 is termed a pseudogene. This CDR3 is 13 amino acids long. The CDR3 protein is CASSQRGNSPLHF. The CDR3 DNA follows: TGTGCCAGCAGCCAAAGGGGTAATTCACCCCTCCACTTT.

The chain employs TRBV25-1 and TRBJ1-2; D is unclear. CDR1 and CDR2 (germline): MGHDK, SYGVNS. The V gene lost 4 bases and the J gene lost 7 bases, with 16 bases spanning the gap. The CDR3 is made up of 14 amino acids. The CDR3, as DNA: TGTGCCAGCAGTGGGGAGGGAATCCCTGGTGGCTACACCTTC. Protein product: CASSGEGIPGGYTF.

The chain uses TRBV6-5 and TRBJ2-3; D gene ambiguous. The length of the CDR3 is 15 residues. The V gene lost 0 bases and the J gene lost 5 bases, with 12 bases spanning the gap. The germline V gene has CDR1 MNHEY and CDR2 SVGAGI. The DNA for the CDR3 is TGTGCCAGCAGTTACTCGAGAGTGCGAAGAGATACGCAGTATTTT. This gives the protein CASSYSRVRRDTQYF.

This chain joins TRBV6-1 and TRBJ2-7; 7 nucleotides agree with TRBD1. Germline V gives CDR1 MNHNS, CDR2 SASEGT. The trim removed 7 bases at V and 6 bases at J, leaving 15 bases unmatched. This CDR3 contains 15 residues. The CDR3 region is CASNPGAGGVSEQYV. CDR3 in DNA: TGTGCCAGCAATCCCGGGGCAGGGGGTGTATCCGAGCAGTACGTC.

Worth noting for this clone: The junction departs from germline at one end; a sequencing error may be responsible. The chain recombines TRBV7-9 with TRBJ2-1, with D tentatively TRBD2 (6 bases). Germline V gene data show CDR1 as SEHNR and CDR2 as FQNEAQ (reference sequence). CDR3 length: 14 residues. The CDR3 bases are TGTTCCAGCAGCTTCACTAGCAGCTACGATGAGCAGTTCTTC. This sequence encodes CSSSFTSSYDEQFF.

This chain connects TRBV7-2 to TRBJ1-2; D is uncertain. V gave up 0 bases and J gave up 8 bases, with 4 bases separating them. CDR3 size: 11 residues. Looked up from germline, CDR1 is SGHTA and CDR2 is FQGNSA. CDR3 residues: CASSLAEGYTF. The CDR3 DNA follows: TGTGCCAGCAGCTTAGCAGAGGGCTACACCTTC.

The chain carries TRBV23-1 and TRBJ1-4; possible D gene TRBD1, 5 bases. TRBV23-1 is an ORF, and what it does is uncertain. The CDR3 extends over 16 amino acids. Trimming shortened V by 2 bases and J by 0 bases, and 10 bases separated the two germline ends. The CDR3 loop reads CASSQTDSPTNEKLFF. The CDR3 bases are TGCGCCAGCAGTCAAACCGACAGCCCAACTAATGAAAAACTGTTTTTT.

The chain employs TRBV7-9 and TRBJ1-3, with D possibly being TRBD1 (5 bases). This CDR3 has 17 residues. Per germline, CDR1 SEHNR and CDR2 FQNEAQ (reference sequence). V was trimmed by 6 bases and J by 3 bases, leaving 21 bases between them. Here the CDR3 DNA reads TGTGCCAGCAGGGGGGAGGGTTTCGGCAACAATGGAAACACCATATATTTT. Encoded protein: CASRGEGFGNNGNTIYF.

This chain joins TRBV5-6 and TRBJ2-5, with D possibly TRBD1 on 5 matching bases. V gave up 0 bases and J gave up 5 bases, with 14 bases separating them. Per the germline V gene, CDR1 is SGHDT and CDR2 is YYEEEE. The CDR3 runs 15 residues. As DNA, the CDR3 is TGTGCCAGCAGCTTGGCCCGGGTGGGGCGGGAGACCCAGTACTTC. This codes for CASSLARVGRETQYF.